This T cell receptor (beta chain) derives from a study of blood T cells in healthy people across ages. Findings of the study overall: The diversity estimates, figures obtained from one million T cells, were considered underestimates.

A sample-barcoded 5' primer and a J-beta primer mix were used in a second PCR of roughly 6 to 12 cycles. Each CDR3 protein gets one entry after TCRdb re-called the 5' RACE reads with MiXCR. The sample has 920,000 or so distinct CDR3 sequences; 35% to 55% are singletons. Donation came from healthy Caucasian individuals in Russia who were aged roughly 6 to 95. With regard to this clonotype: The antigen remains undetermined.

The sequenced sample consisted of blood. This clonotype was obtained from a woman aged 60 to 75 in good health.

CDR3 coding DNA: TGTGCCAGCAGTTGGACGGGCCACACCTACAATGAGCAGTTCTTC. This gives the protein CASSWTGHTYNEQFF. V usage is TRBV12-3 or TRBV12-4 and J usage is TRBJ2-1; D remains ambiguous. This CDR3 has 15 amino acids. Trimming took 4 bases from V and 2 from J, leaving 12 bases between them.